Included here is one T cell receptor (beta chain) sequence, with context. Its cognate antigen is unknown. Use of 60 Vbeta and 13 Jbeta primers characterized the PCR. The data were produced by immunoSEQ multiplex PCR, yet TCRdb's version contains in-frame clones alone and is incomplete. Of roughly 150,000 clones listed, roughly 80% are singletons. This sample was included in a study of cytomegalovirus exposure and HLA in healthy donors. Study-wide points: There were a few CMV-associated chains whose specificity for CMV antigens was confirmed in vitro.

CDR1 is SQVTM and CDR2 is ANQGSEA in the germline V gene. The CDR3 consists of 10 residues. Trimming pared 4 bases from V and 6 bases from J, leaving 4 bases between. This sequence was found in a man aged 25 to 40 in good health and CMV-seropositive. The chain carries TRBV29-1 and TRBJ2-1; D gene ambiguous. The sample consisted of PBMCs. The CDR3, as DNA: TGCAGCGTTGTATCCAATGAGCAGTTCTTC. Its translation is CSVVSNEQFF.